This TCR beta chain was documented in a study of shared clonotypes between healthy human individuals. Study-level points and caveats: Non-shared clonotypes had lower generation probabilities than those shared by all four donors.

Germline V gene data show CDR1 as SEHNR and CDR2 as FQNEAQ (reference sequence). This CDR3 is built from 14 residues. V was cut by 1 base and J by 11 bases, with 14 bases left in between. Clones were sequenced by immunoSEQ multiplex PCR, and TCRdb holds only the in-frame ones, with some missing. The repertoire holds hundreds of thousands of clones, with roughly 98% as singletons. CD45RO negativity and positive selection for CCR7 defined naive CD8 cells, a population that excluded terminally differentiated effector memory CD45RA+ cells. As concerns this clone: What it binds is not known.

This rearrangement joins TRBV7-9 to TRBJ1-4; D perhaps matches TRBD1 (5 bases). Specimen: naive CD8+ T cells sorted from blood. The receptor was derived from a man younger than 40 in good health. As DNA, the CDR3 is TGTGCCAGCAGCTTAGTGCAGGGCCGGCCTAAACTGTTTTTT. The encoded protein is CASSLVQGRPKLFF. Supplemented by reference TRBV7-9 and TRBJ1-4, the full variable domain reads DTGVSQNPRHKITKRGQNVTFRCDPISEHNRLYWYRQTLGQGPEFLTYFQNEAQLEKSRLLSDRFSAERPKGSFSTLEIQRTEQGDSAMYLCASSLVQGRPKLFFGSGTQLSVL.